This passage covers 31 T cell receptor beta chains from one sample sequenced in a study of blood T cell repertoires in COVID-19 (dated by TCRdb to between 2020 and 2021). Libraries were built with the immunoSEQ multiplex PCR assay. Held by TCRdb, this immuneACCESS table contains in-frame sequences only and omits some clones. Under half of the omission traces to an unresolved V gene where checked; the cause of the rest is unknown. A total of 15,000 to 20,000 clones appear in this sample, about 85% of them only once. 15% to 20% of the sample comes from the top ten. The sample consisted of peripheral blood. All receptors derive from a human donor in a cohort sampled during active COVID-19.

J is TRBJ1-5 and V is TRBV5-5; no clear D gene. The V gene's germline CDR1 is SGHKS and CDR2 YYEKEE (reference sequence). V dropped 4 bases and J dropped 3 bases, with 17 bases sitting between them. The CDR3 totals 16 residues. The CDR3 DNA follows: TGTGCCAGCAGCAAGCTAGAAACGGATCTCAATCAGCCCCAGCATTTT. The encoded protein is CASSKLETDLNQPQHF.

This rearrangement joins TRBV19 to TRBJ2-7, with TRBD1 matching over 7 bases. V lost 6 bases and J lost 4; bases outside the gene matches: 12. The CDR3 has 15 residues. Per germline, CDR1 LNHDA and CDR2 SQIVND (reference sequence). The CDR3 sequence: CASRKSRTGNYEQYF. The CDR3 region has the DNA TGTGCCAGTAGAAAGAGTCGGACAGGCAATTACGAGCAGTACTTC.

The J gene is TRBJ1-1, the V gene TRBV5-6; perhaps TRBD1 as D (6 bases). From germline, CDR1 is SGHDT and CDR2 YYEEEE. The V gene lost 3 bases and the J gene lost 1 base, with 13 bases spanning the gap. The CDR3 totals 15 residues. The CDR3 DNA reads TGTGCCAGCAGCTGGGGCCAGGACAGGAACACTGAAGCTTTCTTT. Its translation: CASSWGQDRNTEAFF.

The V call is TRBV6-1, the J call TRBJ2-1, with unresolved D. V was trimmed by 2 bases and J by 2 bases, leaving 19 bases between them. The CDR3 runs to 18 residues. Germline-derived CDR1 and CDR2 are MNHNS and SASEGT. Here the CDR3 reads CASSELGYGGTTYNEQFF. The DNA of the CDR3 is TGTGCCAGCAGTGAACTCGGGTACGGCGGAACAACCTACAATGAGCAGTTCTTC.

This clone has just one count. The V gene is TRBV7-2, the J gene TRBJ2-5; perhaps TRBD2 as D (5 bases). This CDR3 comprises 15 residues. V was cut by 4 bases and J by 5 bases, with 17 bases left in between. Germline V gene sequence: CDR1 SGHTA, CDR2 FQGNSA. The CDR3 nucleotides are TGTGCCAGCAGCTCCCGGCGGGTGGTCGGGGAGACCCAGTACTTC. It encodes CASSSRRVVGETQYF.

This chain links TRBV10-3 with TRBJ2-5; the match to TRBD2 covers 10 bases. The V and J ends lost 3 bases and 5 bases, in that order; junction bases with no gene match: 9. The length of the CDR3 is 16 residues. CDR1 is ENHRY and CDR2 is SYGVKD in the germline V gene. In DNA, the CDR3 is TGTGCCATCAGTGACCGCAGCGGGAGGGCAGGGGAGACCCAGTACTTC. Its protein is CAISDRSGRAGETQYF.

The V gene is TRBV29-1, the J gene TRBJ2-5; D unresolved. V was cut by 4 bases and J by 4 bases, with 10 bases left in between. From germline, CDR1 is SQVTM and CDR2 ANQGSEA. This CDR3 has 12 amino acids. CDR3 protein: CSVAQYLETQYF. The CDR3 DNA reads TGCAGCGTTGCCCAGTATTTAGAGACCCAGTACTTC.

The chain links TRBV28 to TRBJ1-2, with D maybe TRBD1 (6 bases). The CDR3 is 14 residues long. V was clipped by 5 bases and J by 4 bases, with 14 bases between them. CDR1 MDHEN and CDR2 SYDVKM come from the germline V gene. The CDR3 reads CASSPGVLLYGYTF. The CDR3 nucleotides read TGTGCCAGCAGTCCAGGGGTTCTCCTCTATGGCTACACCTTC.

This chain joins TRBV19 and TRBJ2-1; D possibly corresponds to TRBD1 (6 bases). V lost 0 bases to trimming and J lost 3 bases, with 6 bases between them. The germline gives CDR1 LNHDA, CDR2 SQIVND (reference sequence). The CDR3 runs to 14 residues. The CDR3 sequence is CASSIDRGYNEQFF. The CDR3 DNA sequence: TGTGCCAGTAGTATAGACAGGGGCTACAATGAGCAGTTCTTC.

The V and J genes are TRBV7-9 and TRBJ1-2, with 12 bases fitting TRBD1. The CDR3 runs 16 residues. Germline assignment: CDR1 SEHNR and CDR2 FQNEAQ (reference sequence). Trimming removed 4 bases from V and 6 bases from J; junction bases left unmatched: 9. The CDR3 protein is CASSWDRGLSRDGYTF. CDR3 DNA sequence: TGTGCCAGCAGCTGGGACAGGGGGCTTTCGAGGGATGGCTACACCTTC.

This clone was counted a few times. This chain connects TRBV7-2 to TRBJ2-2; D call uncertain. This CDR3 region has 14 residues. Germline loops: CDR1 SGHTA, CDR2 FQGNSA. V was cut by 5 bases and J by 7 bases, with 14 bases left in between. The CDR3 protein is CASSPRRVGGELFF. CDR3 coding DNA: TGTGCCAGCAGCCCCCGACGGGTCGGCGGGGAGCTGTTTTTT.

This clone occurred a few times. The V and J genes are TRBV15 and TRBJ2-1; D not certain. Germline V CDR1 and CDR2: LNHNV, YYDKDF (reference sequence). The V gene lost 0 bases and the J gene lost 7 bases, with 4 bases spanning the gap. This CDR3 region has 12 residues. The CDR3 reads CATSRDGNEQFF. The CDR3 DNA follows: TGTGCCACCAGCAGAGACGGTAATGAGCAGTTCTTC.

This clone was recorded a few times. The genes are TRBV9 and TRBJ2-3; 8 bases agree with TRBD2. The CDR3 covers 17 residues. Germline CDR1 SGDLS, CDR2 YYNGEE. J lost 3 bases, V lost 2 bases, and 11 bases had no gene match. CDR3 amino acids: CASSVKAGVIKTDTQYF. CDR3 in DNA: TGTGCCAGCAGCGTGAAAGCGGGAGTGATAAAGACAGATACGCAGTATTTT.

The CDR3 region has the DNA TGTGCCTGGAGCGGATTGTCAGGTCCTGGATCTGGAAACACCATATATTTT. Translation gives CAWSGLSGPGSGNTIYF. This sequence joins TRBV30 and TRBJ1-3; D unclear. Trimming stripped 3 bases from V and 1 base from J, with 19 bases between. Per germline, CDR1 GTSNPN and CDR2 SVGIG (reference sequence). The CDR3 sequence is 17 residues long.

This clone has only a few counts. The chain has TRBV11-3 and TRBJ2-7, with TRBD1 matching over 7 bases. The junction had 6 bases not matched to a gene; V was cut back by 0 bases and J by 4 bases. The CDR3 loop spans 15 amino acids. The germline gives CDR1 SGHNT, CDR2 YENEEA. CDR3 coding DNA: TGTGCCAGCAGCTTAGATAGGGGGCCAGAATACGAGCAGTACTTC. Amino acid sequence: CASSLDRGPEYEQYF.

With regard to this clone: Because the CDR3's place on the DNA is in doubt, the DNA is left out and the CDR3 is given as listed by TCRdb. The rearrangement joins TRBV21-1 to TRBJ1-2; TRBD1, the table's D call, lacks a check against the DNA. TRBV21-1 is a pseudogene locus. Ends included, the CDR3 has 14 residues. The chain's CDR3 is CASSVGRGNYGYTF.

The rearrangement uses TRBV28 and TRBJ1-5; no definite D call. The CDR3 runs to 14 residues. Germline assignment: CDR1 MDHEN and CDR2 SYDVKM. V lost 7 bases and J lost 0, with 10 bases in between. The CDR3 here is CASKGVNSNQPQHF. CDR3 coding DNA: TGTGCCAGCAAAGGAGTAAATAGCAATCAGCCCCAGCATTTT.

V usage is TRBV19 and J usage is TRBJ2-1; 7 bases map to TRBD1. This CDR3 is built from 16 residues. Germline V gene sequence: CDR1 LNHDA, CDR2 SQIVND (reference sequence). V was pared by 3 bases and J by 7 bases, with 12 bases of the junction left unmatched. CDR3 loop: CASSIAGTDHRNEQFF. The CDR3 DNA reads as TGTGCCAGTAGTATCGCCGGGACAGACCACCGAAATGAGCAGTTCTTC.

V is TRBV10-3 and J is TRBJ1-1; 7 bases align to TRBD1. J was trimmed by 3 bases and V by 4 bases; bases with no gene match: 8. CDR1 and CDR2 (germline): ENHRY, SYGVKD. The CDR3 sequence is 15 residues long. The CDR3: CAISVLGGRDTEAFF. CDR3 DNA: TGTGCCATCAGTGTCCTAGGGGGCCGGGACACTGAAGCTTTCTTT.

The J gene is TRBJ2-7, the V gene TRBV28; D is undetermined. The ends were cut back, 3 bases at V and 3 bases at J, with 15 bases in the middle. There are 15 residues in the CDR3. Germline V lookup: CDR1 MDHEN, CDR2 SYDVKM. As DNA, the CDR3 is TGTGCCAGCAGTTTTCTCCGAGACATCTTCTACGAGCAGTACTTC. Translation gives CASSFLRDIFYEQYF.

The V gene is TRBV3-1 (or the pseudogene TRBV3-2), the J gene TRBJ1-2; 9 nucleotides align to TRBD1. CDR3 length: 14 amino acids. Trimming at V came to 4 bases and at J to 3 bases, leaving 3 bases not matched to a gene. Germline V gene sequence: CDR1 LGHDT, CDR2 YNNKEL (reference sequence). CDR3 bases: TGTGCCAGCAGCCCCTGGGACAGGGACTATGGCTACACCTTC. Protein: CASSPWDRDYGYTF.

The CDR3 loop is CASRRVDTGGNNEQFF. CDR3 sequence (DNA): TGTGCCAGTAGGAGAGTCGACACGGGAGGGAACAATGAGCAGTTCTTC. The gene calls are TRBV19 and TRBJ2-1, with 8 bases that match TRBD2. V lost 6 bases, J lost 5 bases, and 12 bases stayed unmatched. This CDR3 contains 16 residues. In germline, CDR1 is LNHDA, CDR2 SQIVND (reference sequence).

The V gene is TRBV2, the J gene TRBJ2-7; D is possibly TRBD2 (5 bases). This CDR3 is built from 15 residues. The germline V and J ends were trimmed by 5 bases and 9 bases, with 23 bases remaining between them. In germline, CDR1 is SNHLY, CDR2 FYNNEI. CDR3 coding DNA: TGTGCCAGCAGTCCCACGTCGGGATCTACGATAGGGCAGTACTTC. Protein sequence: CASSPTSGSTIGQYF.

The rearrangement joins TRBV3-1 (or the pseudogene TRBV3-2) to TRBJ1-1; unclear D gene. The V and J ends lost 1 base and 5 bases respectively, with 8 bases between them. The CDR3 is 13 amino acids. Germline V gene lookup returns CDR1 LGHDT and CDR2 YNNKEL (reference sequence). The CDR3 region has the DNA TGTGCCAGCAGCCAAGTCCCTAGTACTGAAGCTTTCTTT. Its translation is CASSQVPSTEAFF.

The V gene is TRBV18, the J gene TRBJ1-4; the match to TRBD1 covers 9 bases. Germline values: CDR1 KGHSH, CDR2 LQKENI. This CDR3 contains 16 residues. J gave up 5 bases and V 3 bases, and 7 bases lay outside the gene matches. The CDR3 DNA sequence: TGTGCCAGCTCACCTCCCCCAGGGACAGGGAATGAAAAACTGTTTTTT. Translated: CASSPPPGTGNEKLFF.

The chain recombines TRBV5-4 with TRBJ2-1, with 7 bases matching TRBD1. CDR1 is SGHNT and CDR2 is YYREEE in the germline V gene (reference sequence). V lost 2 bases to trimming and J lost 6 bases; unmatched junction nucleotides: 8. This CDR3 spans 15 amino acids. The CDR3 reads CASSLGQGVGNEQFF. The CDR3 nucleotides read TGTGCCAGCAGCTTAGGTCAGGGGGTAGGCAATGAGCAGTTCTTC. Filled out from reference TRBV5-4 and TRBJ2-1, the complete variable domain reads ETGVTQSPTHLIKTRGQQVTLRCSSQSGHNTVSWYQQALGQGPQFIFQYYREEENGRGNFPPRFSGLQFPNYSSELNVNALELDDSALYLCASSLGQGVGNEQFFGPGTRLTVL.

The V and J genes are TRBV7-2 and TRBJ2-7, with 7 bases identical to TRBD2. Germline V gives CDR1 SGHTA, CDR2 FQGNSA. V shed 1 base, J shed 6 bases, and the junction held 6 bases outside the gene matches. The length of the CDR3 is 14 residues. CDR3 in amino acids: CASSLVRGRGEQYF. In DNA, the CDR3 is TGTGCCAGCAGCTTAGTTCGGGGGAGGGGCGAGCAGTACTTC.

The V call is TRBV7-3, the J call TRBJ2-5, with D perhaps matching TRBD2 (6 bases). The CDR3 is made up of 15 amino acids. The V end lost 5 bases, the J end lost 3 bases, and 16 bases lay between the germline ends. Germline V lookup: CDR1 SGHTA, CDR2 FQGTGA. As DNA, the CDR3 is TGTGCCAGCAGCCTGGGACTTGGGAATGAAGAGACCCAGTACTTC. This encodes CASSLGLGNEETQYF.

The CDR3 DNA reads as TGTGCCATCAGTGACCCTACAGGGTGGGGTTCACCCCTCCACTTT. Translating it yields CAISDPTGWGSPLHF. The rearrangement uses TRBV10-3 and TRBJ1-6, with a weak D call TRBD1 (6 bases). The V end lost 3 bases, the J end lost 9 bases, and 15 bases lay between the germline ends. The germline V gene encodes CDR1 ENHRY and CDR2 SYGVKD. The CDR3 has 15 amino acids.

This clone occurred a few times. The chain joins TRBV5-1 to TRBJ2-2, with 10 bases identical to TRBD2. In germline, CDR1 is SGHRS, CDR2 YFSETQ. CDR3 length: 16 residues. V was clipped by 3 bases and J by 4 bases; unmatched bases: 6. CDR3 sequence reads: CASSSGAGGTTGELFF. The CDR3 DNA reads as TGCGCCAGCAGCTCAGGAGCGGGAGGGACCACCGGGGAGCTGTTTTTT.

The chain recombines TRBV24-1 with TRBJ2-5; the D gene is possibly TRBD2 (6 bases). V was shortened by 4 bases and J by 1 base, with 12 bases between the two germline ends. Germline values: CDR1 KGHDR, CDR2 SFDVKD. There are 15 residues in the CDR3. The CDR3 sequence: CATSEEGLLQETQYF. CDR3 DNA: TGTGCCACCAGTGAAGAGGGACTTCTCCAAGAGACCCAGTACTTC.